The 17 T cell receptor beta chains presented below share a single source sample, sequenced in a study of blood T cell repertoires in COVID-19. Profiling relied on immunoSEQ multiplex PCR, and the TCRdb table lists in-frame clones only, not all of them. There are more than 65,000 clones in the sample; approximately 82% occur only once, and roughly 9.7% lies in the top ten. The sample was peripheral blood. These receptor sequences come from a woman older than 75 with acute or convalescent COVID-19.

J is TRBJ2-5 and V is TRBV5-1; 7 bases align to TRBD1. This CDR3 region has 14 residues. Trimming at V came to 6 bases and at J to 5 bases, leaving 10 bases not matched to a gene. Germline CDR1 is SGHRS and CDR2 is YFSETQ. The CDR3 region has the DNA TGCGCCAGCACGGTGGAGTCCAGGGGGGAGACCCAGTACTTC. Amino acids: CASTVESRGETQYF.

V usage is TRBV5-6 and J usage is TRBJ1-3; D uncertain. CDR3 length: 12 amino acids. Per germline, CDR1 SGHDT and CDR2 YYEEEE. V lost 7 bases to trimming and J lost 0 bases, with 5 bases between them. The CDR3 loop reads CASSYSGNTIYF. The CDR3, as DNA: TGTGCCAGCTCCTACTCTGGAAACACCATATATTTT.

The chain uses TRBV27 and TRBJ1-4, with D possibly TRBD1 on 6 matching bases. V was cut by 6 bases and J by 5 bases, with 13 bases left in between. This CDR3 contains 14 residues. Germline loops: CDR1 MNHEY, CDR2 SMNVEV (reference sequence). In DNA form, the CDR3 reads TGTGCCAGCAGGTTACAGGGTGGAAATGAAAAACTGTTTTTT. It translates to CASRLQGGNEKLFF.

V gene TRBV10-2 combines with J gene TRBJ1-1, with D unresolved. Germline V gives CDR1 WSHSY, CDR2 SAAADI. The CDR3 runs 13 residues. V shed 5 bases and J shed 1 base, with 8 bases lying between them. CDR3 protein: CASSFQQNTEAFF. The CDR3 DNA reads TGCGCCAGCAGTTTTCAACAGAACACTGAAGCTTTCTTT.

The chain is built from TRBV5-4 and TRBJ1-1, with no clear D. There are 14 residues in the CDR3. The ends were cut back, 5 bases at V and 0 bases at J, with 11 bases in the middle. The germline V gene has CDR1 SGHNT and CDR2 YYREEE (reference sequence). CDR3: CASRSVDLNTEAFF. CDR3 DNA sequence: TGTGCCAGCAGAAGCGTCGATTTGAACACTGAAGCTTTCTTT.

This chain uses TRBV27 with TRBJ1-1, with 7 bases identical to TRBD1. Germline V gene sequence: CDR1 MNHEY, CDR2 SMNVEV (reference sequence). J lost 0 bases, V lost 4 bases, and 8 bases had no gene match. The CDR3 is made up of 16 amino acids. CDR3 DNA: TGTGCCAGCAGTTCTTACCCCGGGACAGTGAACACTGAAGCTTTCTTT. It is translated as CASSSYPGTVNTEAFF.

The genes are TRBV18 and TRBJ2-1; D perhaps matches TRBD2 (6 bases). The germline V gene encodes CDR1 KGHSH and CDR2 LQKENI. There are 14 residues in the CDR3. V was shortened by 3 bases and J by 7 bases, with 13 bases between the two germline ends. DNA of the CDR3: TGTGCCAGCTCACCGAGGGGCGGGGAGAATGAGCAGTTCTTC. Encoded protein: CASSPRGGENEQFF. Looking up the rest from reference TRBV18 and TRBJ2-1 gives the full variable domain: NAGVMQNPRHLVRRRGQEARLRCSPMKGHSHVYWYRQLPEEGLKFMVYLQKENIIDESGMPKERFSAEFPKEGPSILRIQQVVRGDSAAYFCASSPRGGENEQFFGPGTRLTVL.

In DNA, the CDR3 is TGTGCCTGGACAGGACAGTCCGGGGACGAGCAGTACTTC. It is translated as CAWTGQSGDEQYF. This chain joins TRBV30 and TRBJ2-7; D may be TRBD1 (6 bases). V lost 4 bases and J lost 5, with 15 bases in between. There are 13 residues in the CDR3. Germline V CDR1 and CDR2: GTSNPN, SVGIG (reference sequence).

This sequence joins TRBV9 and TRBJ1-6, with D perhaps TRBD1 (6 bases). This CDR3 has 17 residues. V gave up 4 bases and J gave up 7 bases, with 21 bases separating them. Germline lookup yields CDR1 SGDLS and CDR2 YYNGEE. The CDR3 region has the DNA TGTGCCAGCAGCCCTCACCCCGGGACACGCGCCAATTCACCCCTCCACTTT. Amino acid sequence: CASSPHPGTRANSPLHF. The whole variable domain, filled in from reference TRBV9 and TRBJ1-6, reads DSGVTQTPKHLITATGQRVTLRCSPRSGDLSVYWYQQSLDQGLQFLIQYYNGEERAKGNILERFSAQQFPDLHSELNLSSLELGDSALYFCASSPHPGTRANSPLHFGNGTRLTVT.

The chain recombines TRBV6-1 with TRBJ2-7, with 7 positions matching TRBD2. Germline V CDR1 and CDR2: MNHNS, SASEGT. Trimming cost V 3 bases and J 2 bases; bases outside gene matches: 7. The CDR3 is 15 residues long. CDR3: CASSEPAGFAYEQYF. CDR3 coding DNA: TGTGCCAGCAGTGAGCCAGCGGGGTTTGCCTACGAGCAGTACTTC.

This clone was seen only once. CDR3 residues: CATSGGGVLASAFF. The CDR3 DNA is TGTGCCACCAGCGGGGGAGGGGTCCTGGCTAGCGCTTTCTTT. This chain connects TRBV15 to TRBJ1-1, with D perhaps matching TRBD1 (5 bases). Germline V gene data show CDR1 as LNHNV and CDR2 as YYDKDF (reference sequence). The CDR3 runs 14 residues. The V and J ends lost 5 bases and 11 bases respectively, with 21 bases between them.

The CDR3 DNA reads as TGTGCCAGCAGCTCCCCCGGGGGACAGCTCTACGAGCAGTACTTC. Translating it yields CASSSPGGQLYEQYF. This chain joins TRBV11-2 and TRBJ2-7, with D tentatively TRBD1 (7 bases). The CDR3 contains 15 residues. Germline V gene data show CDR1 as SGHAT and CDR2 as FQNNGV. V was pared by 4 bases and J by 3 bases, with 16 bases between.

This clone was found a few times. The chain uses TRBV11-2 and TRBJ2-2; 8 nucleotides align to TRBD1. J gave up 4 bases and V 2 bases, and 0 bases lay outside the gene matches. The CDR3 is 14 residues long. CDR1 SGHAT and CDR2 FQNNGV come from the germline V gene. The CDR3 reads CASSLQGATGELFF. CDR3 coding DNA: TGTGCCAGCAGCTTACAGGGGGCCACCGGGGAGCTGTTTTTT.

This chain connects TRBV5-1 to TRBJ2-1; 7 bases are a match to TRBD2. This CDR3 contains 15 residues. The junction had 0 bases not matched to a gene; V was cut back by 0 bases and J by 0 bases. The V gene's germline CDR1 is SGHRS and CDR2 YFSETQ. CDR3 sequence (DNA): TGCGCCAGCAGCTTGGGCGGGGGCTCCTACAATGAGCAGTTCTTC. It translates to CASSLGGGSYNEQFF. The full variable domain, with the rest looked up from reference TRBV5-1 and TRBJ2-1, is KAGVTQTPRYLIKTRGQQVTLSCSPISGHRSVSWYQQTPGQGLQFLFEYFSETQRNKGNFPGRFSGRQFSNSRSEMNVSTLELGDSALYLCASSLGGGSYNEQFFGPGTRLTVL.

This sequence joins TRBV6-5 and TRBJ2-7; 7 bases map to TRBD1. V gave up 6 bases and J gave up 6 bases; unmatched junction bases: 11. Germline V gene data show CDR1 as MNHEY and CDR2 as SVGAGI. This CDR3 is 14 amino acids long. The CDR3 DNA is TGTGCCAGCAGAGACCACAGGGGTTTCATCGAGCAGTACTTC. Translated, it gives CASRDHRGFIEQYF.

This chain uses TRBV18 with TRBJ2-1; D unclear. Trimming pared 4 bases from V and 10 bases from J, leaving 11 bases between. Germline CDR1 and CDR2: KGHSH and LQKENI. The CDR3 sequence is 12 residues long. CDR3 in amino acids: CASSRSPQEQFF. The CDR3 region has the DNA TGTGCCAGCTCACGAAGCCCCCAAGAGCAGTTCTTC. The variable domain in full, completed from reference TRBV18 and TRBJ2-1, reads NAGVMQNPRHLVRRRGQEARLRCSPMKGHSHVYWYRQLPEEGLKFMVYLQKENIIDESGMPKERFSAEFPKEGPSILRIQQVVRGDSAAYFCASSRSPQEQFFGPGTRLTVL.

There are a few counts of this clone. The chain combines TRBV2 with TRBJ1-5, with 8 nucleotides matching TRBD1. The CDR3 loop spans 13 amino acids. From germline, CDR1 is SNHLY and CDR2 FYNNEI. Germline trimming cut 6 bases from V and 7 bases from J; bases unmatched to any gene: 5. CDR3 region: CASSPGGGQPQHF. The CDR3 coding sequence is TGTGCCAGCAGCCCAGGGGGCGGACAGCCCCAGCATTTT.